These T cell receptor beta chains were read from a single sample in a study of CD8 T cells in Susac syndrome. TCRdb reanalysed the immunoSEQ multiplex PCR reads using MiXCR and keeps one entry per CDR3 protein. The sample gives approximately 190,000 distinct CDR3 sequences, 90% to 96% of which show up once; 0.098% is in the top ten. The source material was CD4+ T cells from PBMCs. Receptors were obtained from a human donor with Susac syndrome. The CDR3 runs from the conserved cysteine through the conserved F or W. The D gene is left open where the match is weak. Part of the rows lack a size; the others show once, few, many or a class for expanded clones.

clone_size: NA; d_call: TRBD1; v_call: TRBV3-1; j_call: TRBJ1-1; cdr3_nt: TGTGCCAGCAGCGAAACAGGGGGGACTGAAGCTTTCTTT; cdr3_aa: CASSETGGTEAFF
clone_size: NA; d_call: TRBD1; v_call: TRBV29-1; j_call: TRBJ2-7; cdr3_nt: TGCAGCATCGGGACAGGGGTCTACGAGCAGTACTTC; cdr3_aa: CSIGTGVYEQYF
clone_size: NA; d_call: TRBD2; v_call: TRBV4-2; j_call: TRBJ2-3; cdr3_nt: TGTGCCAGCAGCCAAGAGTTAATGCGGGGGAGCACAGATACGCAGTATTTT; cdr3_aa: CASSQELMRGSTDTQYF
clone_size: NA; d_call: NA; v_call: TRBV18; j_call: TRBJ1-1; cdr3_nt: TGTGCCAGCTCGGCGGACGGGCGCAACACTGAAGCTTTCTTT; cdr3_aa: CASSADGRNTEAFF
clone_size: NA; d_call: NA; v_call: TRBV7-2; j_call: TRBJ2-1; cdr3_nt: TGTGCCAGCACCACCCACCCGACTACGTACAATGAGCAGTTCTTC; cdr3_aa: CASTTHPTTYNEQFF
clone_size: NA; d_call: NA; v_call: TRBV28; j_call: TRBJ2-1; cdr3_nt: TGTGCCAGCAGTTTACCCGATGACGGATACAATGAGCAGTTCTTC; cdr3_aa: CASSLPDDGYNEQFF
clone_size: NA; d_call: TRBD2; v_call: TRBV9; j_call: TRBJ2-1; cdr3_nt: TGTGCCAGCAGCGTAGGGCGGCTAGCGGGGGGCAATGAGCAGTTCTTC; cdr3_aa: CASSVGRLAGGNEQFF
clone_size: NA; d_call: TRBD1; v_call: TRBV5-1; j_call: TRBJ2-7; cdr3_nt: TGCGCCAGCAGCCCCTACGACAGGGATCGAGGGCAGTACTTC; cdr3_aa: CASSPYDRDRGQYF
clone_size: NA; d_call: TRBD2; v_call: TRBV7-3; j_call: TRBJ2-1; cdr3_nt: TGTGCCAGCAGCTTAACGCCAGCGGGGGAGCAGTTCTTC; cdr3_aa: CASSLTPAGEQFF
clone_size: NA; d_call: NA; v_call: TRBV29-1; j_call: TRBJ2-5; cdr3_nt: TGCAGCATTTTTGTGAGAGAGACCCAGTACTTC; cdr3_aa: CSIFVRETQYF
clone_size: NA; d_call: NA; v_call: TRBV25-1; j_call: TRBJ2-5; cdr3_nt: TGTGCCAGCAGTGGCCCGGACAGTCTTGACCAAGAGACCCAGTACTTC; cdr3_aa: CASSGPDSLDQETQYF
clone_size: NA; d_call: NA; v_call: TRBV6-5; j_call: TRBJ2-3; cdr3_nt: TGTGCCAGCAGTTACACGTCCGGGACCAAAACAGATACGCAGTATTTT; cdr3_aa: CASSYTSGTKTDTQYF
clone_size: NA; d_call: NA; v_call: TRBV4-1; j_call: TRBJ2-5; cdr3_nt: TGCGCCAGCAGCCGAATAGGGGGGCCAGACCAAGAGACCCAGTACTTC; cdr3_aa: CASSRIGGPDQETQYF
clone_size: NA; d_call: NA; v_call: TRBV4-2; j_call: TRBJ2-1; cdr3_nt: TGTGCCAGCAGCCCTCGGGAACCCAATGAGCAGTTCTTC; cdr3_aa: CASSPREPNEQFF
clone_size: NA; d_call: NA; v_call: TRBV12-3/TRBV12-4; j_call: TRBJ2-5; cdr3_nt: TGTGCCAGCACGCGTTCGTACCAAGAGACCCAGTACTTC; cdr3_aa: CASTRSYQETQYF
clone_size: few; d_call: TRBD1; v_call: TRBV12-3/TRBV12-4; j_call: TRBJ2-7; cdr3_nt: TGTGCCAGCAGTCCGACGGGACAGGGGCTCGGGCAGTACTTC; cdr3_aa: CASSPTGQGLGQYF
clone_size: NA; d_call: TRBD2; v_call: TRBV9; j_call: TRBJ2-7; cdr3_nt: TGTGCCAGCAGCCCTCCGAGCGGGGGGCGGCACGAGCAGTACTTC; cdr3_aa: CASSPPSGGRHEQYF